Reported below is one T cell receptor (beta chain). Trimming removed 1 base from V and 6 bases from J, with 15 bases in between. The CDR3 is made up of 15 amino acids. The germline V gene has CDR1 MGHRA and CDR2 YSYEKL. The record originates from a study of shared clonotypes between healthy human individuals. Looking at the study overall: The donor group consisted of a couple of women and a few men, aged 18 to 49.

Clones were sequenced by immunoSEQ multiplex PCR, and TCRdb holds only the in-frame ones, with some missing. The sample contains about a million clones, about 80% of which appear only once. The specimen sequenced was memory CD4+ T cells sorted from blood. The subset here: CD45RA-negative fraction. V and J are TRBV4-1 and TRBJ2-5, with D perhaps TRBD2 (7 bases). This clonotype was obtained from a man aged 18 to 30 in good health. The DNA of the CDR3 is TGCGCCAGCAGCCAAGGGGGGGGGACACCCCAGACCCAGTACTTC. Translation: CASSQGGGTPQTQYF.